This T cell receptor (beta chain) was profiled in a study of cytomegalovirus exposure and HLA in healthy donors. Primers for the PCR totalled 60 Vbeta and 13 Jbeta. TCRdb's table, derived via immunoSEQ multiplex PCR, lists solely in-frame clones and lacks some. The table lists 150,000 to 200,000 clones, roughly three quarters of them singletons, with roughly 7.5% in the top ten. The germline CDR1 and CDR2 sequences are GTSNPN and SVGIG (reference sequence). Trimming stripped 3 bases from V and 4 bases from J, with 10 bases between. The CDR3 spans 13 residues. For this clone: The target antigen is unknown.

Whole-study findings and limits: In a later analysis, a missense DCLRE1C variant was linked to TCR beta V- and J-gene trimming. A later analysis reported that several of the most significant clusters appeared to be linked to common viral pathogens, among them Epstein-Barr virus. Sequences of the TCR beta chain were said to predict the HLA-A and HLA-B alleles of most subjects accurately.

J is TRBJ1-5 and V is TRBV30, with D perhaps TRBD1 (5 bases). This clonotype was sampled from a male donor in good health and CMV-seropositive. Sequenced sample: PBMCs. CDR3 residues: CAWRGGANQPQHF. The CDR3 DNA reads TGTGCCTGGAGGGGAGGGGCAAATCAGCCCCAGCATTTT.